The source of this T cell receptor (beta chain) is a study of cytomegalovirus exposure and HLA in healthy donors. Details on this clone: Its antigen is undetermined.

General study points: An analysis was carried out later, and it reportedly showed fewer N-insertions in an Asian-associated ancestry cluster than the approximately 700-donor mean.

The PCR ran on 60 Vbeta and 13 Jbeta primers. Here immunoSEQ multiplex PCR was the method, and the copy in TCRdb shows in-frame clones only, minus some. The repertoire consists of some 160,000 clones, with around 73% occurring once and the leading ten covering over 1.1%. The length of the CDR3 is 14 residues. Germline V gives CDR1 SGHTS, CDR2 YDEGEE. V lost 5 bases to trimming and J lost 2 bases; unmatched junction nucleotides: 7. Sequenced input: PBMCs. This chain connects TRBV5-8 to TRBJ2-7; 7 bases match TRBD1. The TCR sequence derives from a male donor in good health and CMV-seronegative. The chain's CDR3 is CASRMTGSTYEQYF. As DNA, the CDR3 is TGTGCCAGCAGAATGACAGGGTCCACCTACGAGCAGTACTTC. The whole variable domain, filled in from reference TRBV5-8 and TRBJ2-7, reads EAGVTQSPTHLIKTRGQQATLRCSPISGHTSVYWYQQALGLGLQFLLWYDEGEERNRGNFPPRFSGRQFPNYSSELNVNALELEDSALYLCASRMTGSTYEQYFGPGTRLTVT.